These 13 T cell receptor beta chains were all obtained from the same sample, sequenced in a study of blood T cell repertoires in COVID-19. Sequencing used immunoSEQ multiplex PCR; TCRdb keeps in-frame clones, though not all of them. The table includes 300,000 to 350,000 clones, about nine tenths detected once. The sample consisted of peripheral blood. These receptor sequences come from a man under 40 with COVID-19, enrolled during active disease.

Only one count was recorded for this clone. This rearrangement joins TRBV6-1 to TRBJ2-7; possibly TRBD2 for D (6 bases). V shed 2 bases and J shed 3 bases, with 23 bases lying between them. Germline CDR1 and CDR2: MNHNS and SASEGT. The CDR3 consists of 18 residues. The CDR3 DNA reads TGTGCCAGCAGTGAACGGGTGGGGTCCGGGACTGGGGTCTACGAGCAGTACTTC. It yields the protein CASSERVGSGTGVYEQYF.

For the CDR3, the DNA is TGTGCCAGCAACCCCAGGGGACCCAGCTACAATCAGCCCCAGCATTTT. This encodes CASNPRGPSYNQPQHF. V is TRBV6-2 or TRBV6-3 and J is TRBJ1-5; weak D call: TRBD1 (6 bases). The CDR3 covers 16 residues. Deletions cut 7 bases from V and 3 bases from J, with 19 bases between. The germline V gene encodes CDR1 MNHEY and CDR2 SVGEGT.

The chain carries TRBV25-1 and TRBJ2-3; 11 nucleotides match TRBD2. J lost 3 bases, V lost 0 bases, and 2 bases had no gene match. The CDR3 has 16 amino acids. Germline lookup yields CDR1 MGHDK and CDR2 SYGVNS. CDR3 sequence (DNA): TGTGCCAGCAGTGAATATGCTAGCGGGAGGACAGATACGCAGTATTTT. Amino acid sequence: CASSEYASGRTDTQYF.

V and J are TRBV4-3 and TRBJ1-4, with D unresolved. The V end was cut by 2 bases, the J end by 8 bases, with 18 bases between. Germline assignment: CDR1 LGHNA and CDR2 YSLEER. This CDR3 has 16 amino acids. The CDR3 bases are TGCGCCAGCAGCCAAAAACTAGGGAGGGTGGGGGAAAAACTGTTTTTT. It is translated as CASSQKLGRVGEKLFF.

The chain links TRBV29-1 to TRBJ2-1; 8 bases map to TRBD2. The CDR3 loop spans 15 amino acids. Germline CDR1 is SQVTM and CDR2 is ANQGSEA. After removal of 1 base from V and 4 bases from J, the junction contained 6 bases not matched to a gene. The CDR3 loop reads CSVEAFSGTYNEQFF. CDR3 nucleotide sequence: TGCAGCGTTGAAGCTTTTAGCGGGACTTACAATGAGCAGTTCTTC.

V gene TRBV7-2 combines with J gene TRBJ2-7, with TRBD2 matching over 12 bases. The CDR3 runs to 15 residues. Germline V gives CDR1 SGHTA, CDR2 FQGNSA. V was pared by 3 bases and J by 3 bases, with 3 bases of the junction left unmatched. The CDR3 nucleotides are TGTGCCAGCAGCTTGACTAGCGGGGGCCTCTACGAGCAGTACTTC. This gives the protein CASSLTSGGLYEQYF.

V is TRBV7-2 and J is TRBJ2-1, with 7 positions matching TRBD1. V was clipped by 6 bases and J by 4 bases; unmatched bases: 12. The germline V gene has CDR1 SGHTA and CDR2 FQGNSA. This CDR3 has 16 residues. The CDR3 loop reads CASRGGRGQRYNEQFF. CDR3 DNA sequence: TGTGCCAGCAGAGGGGGCAGGGGACAAAGATACAATGAGCAGTTCTTC. Based on the CDR3 plus reference TRBV7-2 and TRBJ2-1, the full variable domain is GAGVSQSPSNKVTEKGKDVELRCDPISGHTALYWYRQSLGQGLEFLIYFQGNSAPDKSGLPSDRFSAERTGGSVSTLTIQRTQQEDSAVYLCASRGGRGQRYNEQFFGPGTRLTVL.

This clone appeared once. The V gene is TRBV28, the J gene TRBJ2-7; 9 bases line up with TRBD1. J was trimmed by 3 bases and V by 4 bases; bases with no gene match: 7. The germline gives CDR1 MDHEN, CDR2 SYDVKM. The CDR3 extends over 15 amino acids. CDR3 loop: CASSSPGQGNYEQYF. The CDR3 DNA reads as TGTGCCAGCAGTTCTCCGGGACAGGGTAACTACGAGCAGTACTTC.

This clone was observed a few times. This chain links TRBV24-1 with TRBJ2-5; 15 nucleotides line up with TRBD2. J lost 2 bases, V lost 4 bases, and 16 bases had no gene match. Germline V gives CDR1 KGHDR, CDR2 SFDVKD. The CDR3 is 21 amino acids. CDR3: CATSERPWTSGRAGEQETQYF. For the CDR3, the DNA is TGTGCCACCAGTGAGAGACCGTGGACTAGCGGGAGGGCTGGGGAGCAAGAGACCCAGTACTTC.

J is TRBJ2-3 and V is TRBV25-1; 10 bases align to TRBD2. Germline trimming cut 7 bases from V and 3 bases from J; bases unmatched to any gene: 4. The V gene's germline CDR1 is MGHDK and CDR2 SYGVNS. The length of the CDR3 is 14 residues. CDR3 region: CASKRGGPTDTQYF. CDR3 sequence (DNA): TGTGCCAGCAAGCGGGGGGGCCCGACAGATACGCAGTATTTT.

The chain has TRBV19 and TRBJ1-6; D might be TRBD1 (6 bases). Germline CDR1 reads LNHDA; CDR2 reads SQIVND (reference sequence). The CDR3 has 14 residues. V was pared by 7 bases and J by 9 bases, with 16 bases between. CDR3 nucleotides: TGTGCCAGTAAGCCCGGGACATCAAGTTCACCCCTCCACTTT. This sequence encodes CASKPGTSSSPLHF.

The CDR3 loop is CASSLFQRGDSQETQYF. CDR3 coding DNA: TGTGCCAGCAGCTTATTCCAGCGGGGGGATTCCCAAGAGACCCAGTACTTC. The chain employs TRBV7-3 and TRBJ2-5; 9 bases are shared with TRBD2. The CDR3 runs to 17 residues. V shed 2 bases, J shed 1 base, and the junction held 8 bases outside the gene matches. Germline CDR1 is SGHTA and CDR2 is FQGTGA.

This sequence joins TRBV2 and TRBJ1-4; possibly TRBD1 for D (6 bases). V was pared by 6 bases and J by 1 base, with 9 bases between. There are 14 residues in the CDR3. The germline V gene has CDR1 SNHLY and CDR2 FYNNEI. CDR3 coding DNA: TGTGCCAGCAGACAGGGCGTAACTAATGAAAAACTGTTTTTT. It is translated as CASRQGVTNEKLFF.